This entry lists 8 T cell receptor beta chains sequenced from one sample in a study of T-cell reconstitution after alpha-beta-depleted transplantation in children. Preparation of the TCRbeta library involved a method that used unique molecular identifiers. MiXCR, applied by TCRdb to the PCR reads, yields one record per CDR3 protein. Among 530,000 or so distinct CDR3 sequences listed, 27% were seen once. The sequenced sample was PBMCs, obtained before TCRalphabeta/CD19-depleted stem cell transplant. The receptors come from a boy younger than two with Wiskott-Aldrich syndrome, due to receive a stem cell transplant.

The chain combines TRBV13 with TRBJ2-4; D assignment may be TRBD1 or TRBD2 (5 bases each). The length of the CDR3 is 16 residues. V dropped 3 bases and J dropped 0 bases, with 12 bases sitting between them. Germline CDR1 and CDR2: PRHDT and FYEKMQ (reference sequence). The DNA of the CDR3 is TGTGCCAGCAGCTTGGGACGCCTTCTAGCCAAAAACATTCAGTACTTC. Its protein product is CASSLGRLLAKNIQYF.

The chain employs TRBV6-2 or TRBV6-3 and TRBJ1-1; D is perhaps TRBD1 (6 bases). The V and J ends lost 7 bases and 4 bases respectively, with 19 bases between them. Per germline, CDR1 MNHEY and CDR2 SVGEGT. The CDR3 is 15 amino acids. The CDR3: CASTFRGRLATEAFF. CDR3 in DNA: TGTGCCAGCACTTTTCGGGGGCGCTTAGCCACTGAAGCTTTCTTT.

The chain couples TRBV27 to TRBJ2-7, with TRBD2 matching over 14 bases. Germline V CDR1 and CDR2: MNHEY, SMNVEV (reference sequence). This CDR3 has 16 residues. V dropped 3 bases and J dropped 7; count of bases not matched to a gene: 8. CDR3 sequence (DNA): TGTGCCAGCAGTTTCCTGACTAGCGGGAGGGCCCAAGAGCAGTACTTC. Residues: CASSFLTSGRAQEQYF.

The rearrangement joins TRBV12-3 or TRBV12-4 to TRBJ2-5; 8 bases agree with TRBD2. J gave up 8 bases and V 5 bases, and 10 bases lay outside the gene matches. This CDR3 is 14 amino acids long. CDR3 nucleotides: TGTGCCAGCAGTCCAATAGCGGGACGAGCCACCCAGTACTTC. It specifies CASSPIAGRATQYF.

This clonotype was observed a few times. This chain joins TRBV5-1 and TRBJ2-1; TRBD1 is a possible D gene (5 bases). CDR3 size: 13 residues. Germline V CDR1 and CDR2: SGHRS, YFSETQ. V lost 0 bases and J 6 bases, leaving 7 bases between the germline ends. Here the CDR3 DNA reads TGCGCCAGCAGCTTGGAAAGGGGCAATGAGCAGTTCTTC. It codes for CASSLERGNEQFF.

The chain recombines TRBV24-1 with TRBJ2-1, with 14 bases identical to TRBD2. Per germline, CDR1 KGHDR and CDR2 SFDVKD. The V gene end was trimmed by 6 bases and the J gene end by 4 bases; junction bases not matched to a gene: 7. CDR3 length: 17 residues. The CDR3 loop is CATSITGTSGSYNEQFF. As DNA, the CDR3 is TGTGCCACCAGTATAACCGGGACTAGCGGGAGTTACAATGAGCAGTTCTTC.

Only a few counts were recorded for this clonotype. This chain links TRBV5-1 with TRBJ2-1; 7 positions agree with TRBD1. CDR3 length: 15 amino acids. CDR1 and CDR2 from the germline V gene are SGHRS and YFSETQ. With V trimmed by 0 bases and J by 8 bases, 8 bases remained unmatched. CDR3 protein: CASSLGRTGYDEQFF. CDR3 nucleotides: TGCGCCAGCAGCTTGGGTCGGACAGGATACGATGAGCAGTTCTTC. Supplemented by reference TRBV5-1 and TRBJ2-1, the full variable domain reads KAGVTQTPRYLIKTRGQQVTLSCSPISGHRSVSWYQQTPGQGLQFLFEYFSETQRNKGNFPGRFSGRQFSNSRSEMNVSTLELGDSALYLCASSLGRTGYDEQFFGPGTRLTVL.

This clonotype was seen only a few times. The DNA for the CDR3 is TGCGCCAGCAGCTTCGGACAGTTTAGAACCGGGGAGCTGTTTTTT. Amino acid sequence: CASSFGQFRTGELFF. J is TRBJ2-2 and V is TRBV5-1; D is perhaps TRBD1 (6 bases). Trimming left V 2 bases short and J 5 bases short, with 13 bases between. In germline, CDR1 is SGHRS, CDR2 YFSETQ. The CDR3 covers 15 residues.